This T cell receptor (beta chain) was observed in a study of blood T cell repertoires in COVID-19. Study-level background: COVID-19 samples from acute and convalescent phases originated in the United States, Italy and Spain. Nucleic acid was either cDNA or gDNA, and it came from T cells, B-cell-depleted T cells, or PBMCs.

The ends were cut back, 3 bases at V and 5 bases at J, with 10 bases in the middle. In germline, CDR1 is LNHDA, CDR2 SQIVND (reference sequence). The CDR3 covers 14 residues. In the original workflow: By means of reference gene primer amplification, nucleated cell counts were estimated. The assay was immunoSEQ multiplex PCR, and TCRdb's table has in-frame clones only and misses some. The DNA was the basis for D and trimming; V, J and clone size are from that table. The sample has some 210,000 clones, around nine tenths seen once. This clone was detected only once. The source of this sequence is a man aged 55 to 70 who had recovered from COVID-19. The chain recombines TRBV19 with TRBJ1-4; D is unclear. The sample was peripheral blood. The CDR3 DNA reads as TGTGCCAGTAGTATTGTTGGAGTAAATGAAAAACTGTTTTTT. It specifies CASSIVGVNEKLFF.